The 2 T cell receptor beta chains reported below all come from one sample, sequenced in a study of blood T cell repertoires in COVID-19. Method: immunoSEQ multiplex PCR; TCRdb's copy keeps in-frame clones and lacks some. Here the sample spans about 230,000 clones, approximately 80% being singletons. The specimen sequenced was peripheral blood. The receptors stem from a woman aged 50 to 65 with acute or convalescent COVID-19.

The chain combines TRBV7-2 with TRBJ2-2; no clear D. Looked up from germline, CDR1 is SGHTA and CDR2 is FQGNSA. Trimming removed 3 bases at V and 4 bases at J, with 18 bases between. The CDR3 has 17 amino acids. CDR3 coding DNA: TGTGCCAGCAGCTTTAGCACCGCCTTTATTTCCACCGGGGAGCTGTTTTTT. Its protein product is CASSFSTAFISTGELFF.

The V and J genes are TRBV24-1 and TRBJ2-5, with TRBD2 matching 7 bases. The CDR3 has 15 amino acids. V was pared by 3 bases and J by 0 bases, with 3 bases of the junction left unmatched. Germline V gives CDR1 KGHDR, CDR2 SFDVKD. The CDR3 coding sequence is TGTGCCACCAGTGATCGCACTAGCGACCAAGAGACCCAGTACTTC. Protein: CATSDRTSDQETQYF.